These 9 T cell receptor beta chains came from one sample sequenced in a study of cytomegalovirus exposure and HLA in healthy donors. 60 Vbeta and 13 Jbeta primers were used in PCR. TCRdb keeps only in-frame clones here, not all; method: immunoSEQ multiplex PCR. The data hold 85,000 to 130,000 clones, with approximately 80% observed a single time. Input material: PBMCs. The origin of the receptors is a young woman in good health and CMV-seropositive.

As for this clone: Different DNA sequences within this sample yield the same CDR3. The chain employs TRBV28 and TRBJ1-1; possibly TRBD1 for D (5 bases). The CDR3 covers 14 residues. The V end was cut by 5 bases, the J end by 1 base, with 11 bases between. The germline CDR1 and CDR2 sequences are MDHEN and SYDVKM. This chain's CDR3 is CASSVAGENTEAFF. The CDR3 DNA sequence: TGTGCCAGCAGTGTGGCGGGGGAGAACACTGAAGCTTTCTTT.

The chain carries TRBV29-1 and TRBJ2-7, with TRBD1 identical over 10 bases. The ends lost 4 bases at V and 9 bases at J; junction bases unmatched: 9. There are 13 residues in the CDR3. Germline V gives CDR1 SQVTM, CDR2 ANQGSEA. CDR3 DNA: TGCAGCGTTGGTGGGACAGGGGAGTTCGGGCAGTACTTC. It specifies CSVGGTGEFGQYF.

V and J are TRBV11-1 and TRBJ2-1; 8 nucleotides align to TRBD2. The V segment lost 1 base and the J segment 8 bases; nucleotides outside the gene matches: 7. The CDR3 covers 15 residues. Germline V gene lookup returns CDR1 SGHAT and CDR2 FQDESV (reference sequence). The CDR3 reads CASSLGEREFHEQFF. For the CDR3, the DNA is TGTGCCAGCAGCTTAGGGGAGCGGGAGTTCCATGAGCAGTTCTTC.

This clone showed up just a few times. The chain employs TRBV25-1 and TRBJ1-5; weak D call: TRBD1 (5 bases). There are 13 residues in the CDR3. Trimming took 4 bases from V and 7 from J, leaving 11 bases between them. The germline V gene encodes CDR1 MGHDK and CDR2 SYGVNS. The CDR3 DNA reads TGTGCCAGCAGTGGATCGGGACTCCAGCCCCAGCATTTT. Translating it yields CASSGSGLQPQHF.

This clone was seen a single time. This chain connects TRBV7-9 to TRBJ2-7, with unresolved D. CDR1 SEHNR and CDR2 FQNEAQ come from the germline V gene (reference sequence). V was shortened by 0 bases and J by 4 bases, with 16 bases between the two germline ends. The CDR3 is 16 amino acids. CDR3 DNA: TGTGCCAGCAGCTTAGCCCCTGGAGAATACGGGTACGAGCAGTACTTC. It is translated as CASSLAPGEYGYEQYF.

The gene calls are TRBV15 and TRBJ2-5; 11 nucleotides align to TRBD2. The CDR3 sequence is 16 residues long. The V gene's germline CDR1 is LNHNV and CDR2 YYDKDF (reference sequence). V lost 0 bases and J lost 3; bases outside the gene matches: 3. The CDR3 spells CATSRDKLAGEETQYF. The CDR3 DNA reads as TGTGCCACCAGCAGAGATAAACTAGCGGGAGAAGAGACCCAGTACTTC.

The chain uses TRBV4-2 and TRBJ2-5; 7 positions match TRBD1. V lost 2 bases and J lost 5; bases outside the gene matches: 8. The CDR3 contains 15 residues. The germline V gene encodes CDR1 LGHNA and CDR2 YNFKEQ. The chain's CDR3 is CASSQTFDRAETQYF. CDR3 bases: TGTGCCAGCAGCCAAACCTTCGACAGGGCGGAGACCCAGTACTTC.

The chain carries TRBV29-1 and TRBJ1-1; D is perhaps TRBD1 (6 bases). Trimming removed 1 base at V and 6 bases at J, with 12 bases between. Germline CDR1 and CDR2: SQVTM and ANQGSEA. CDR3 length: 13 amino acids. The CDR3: CSVEGGPGAEAFF. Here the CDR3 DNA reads TGCAGCGTTGAAGGGGGCCCAGGGGCTGAAGCTTTCTTT.

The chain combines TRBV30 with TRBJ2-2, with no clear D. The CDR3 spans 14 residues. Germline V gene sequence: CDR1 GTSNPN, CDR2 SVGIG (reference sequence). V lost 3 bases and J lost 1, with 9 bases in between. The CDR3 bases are TGTGCCTGGAGACCTCGGAGGAACACCGGGGAGCTGTTTTTT. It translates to CAWRPRRNTGELFF.